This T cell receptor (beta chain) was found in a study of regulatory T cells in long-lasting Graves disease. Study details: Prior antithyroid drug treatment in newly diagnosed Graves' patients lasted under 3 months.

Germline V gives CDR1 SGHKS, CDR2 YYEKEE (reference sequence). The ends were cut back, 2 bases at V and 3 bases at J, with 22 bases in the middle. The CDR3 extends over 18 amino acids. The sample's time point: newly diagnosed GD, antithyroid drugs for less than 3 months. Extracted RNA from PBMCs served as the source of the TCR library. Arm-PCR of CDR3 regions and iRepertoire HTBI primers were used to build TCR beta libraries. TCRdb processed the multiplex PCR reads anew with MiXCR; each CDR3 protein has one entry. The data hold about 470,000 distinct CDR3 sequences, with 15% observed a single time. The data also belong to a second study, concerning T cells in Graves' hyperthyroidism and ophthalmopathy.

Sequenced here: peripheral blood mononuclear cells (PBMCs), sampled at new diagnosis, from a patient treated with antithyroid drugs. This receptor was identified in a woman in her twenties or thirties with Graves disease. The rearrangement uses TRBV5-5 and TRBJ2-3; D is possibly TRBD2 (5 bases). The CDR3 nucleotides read TGTGCCAGCAGCTTTTGGGGAGCAACTAATAAAGGGACAGATACGCAGTATTTT. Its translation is CASSFWGATNKGTDTQYF.